This TCR beta chain is drawn from a study of early T cells in non-severe SARS-CoV-2 infection. General study results and limits: Matching against VDJdb likely underestimated virus-specific expansions, favoring anti-spike CD8.

Germline assignment: CDR1 MDHEN and CDR2 SYDVKM. This CDR3 comprises 16 residues. The V end was cut by 6 bases, the J end by 2 bases, with 18 bases between. Each cDNA molecule carried a unique molecular identifier. One entry per CDR3 protein results from TCRdb running MiXCR on the 5' RACE reads. In the table there are around 81,000 distinct CDR3 sequences, more than 13% of which are singletons. This clonotype was observed a few times. What it recognizes is unknown. The gene calls are TRBV28 and TRBJ2-3; the D gene is possibly TRBD2 (7 bases). This TCR was sampled from an adult who was a healthcare worker with PCR-confirmed SARS-CoV-2 infection or an uninfected control (not recorded which). Sequencing input: whole blood. This chain's CDR3 is CASRALGGGPTDTQYF. For the CDR3, the DNA is TGTGCCAGCAGGGCGTTAGGGGGGGGCCCCACAGATACGCAGTATTTT.